The source of this T cell receptor (beta chain) is a study of T-cell memory formation after mild COVID-19. Background on the study: TCR clusters were mostly confined to one donor each.

Notes on the study in general: Confirmation was lacking for SARS-CoV-2 specificity of second-wave clones that peaked on day 37. Shrinking CD4+ clones were chiefly CM and EM; CD8+ ones were chiefly EMRA. Day 15 to 85 contracting clones showed balanced CD4/CD8; later expanders leaned CD4+.

TCRdb reprocessed the 5' RACE reads with MiXCR, giving one entry per CDR3 protein. The sample gives 310,000 or so distinct CDR3 sequences, more than 15% of which show up once; approximately 23% is in the top ten. There are 14 residues in the CDR3. CDR1 and CDR2 from the germline V gene are SGHTA and FQGNSA. The germline V and J ends were trimmed by 5 bases and 1 base, with 6 bases remaining between them. This clonotype was detected many times. Its antigen remains unknown. Sequenced material: PBMCs or a T cell subset sorted from them (not recorded which). V is TRBV7-2 and J is TRBJ2-6; D gene ambiguous. The sequence derives from a man aged 18 to 30 who had mild COVID-19 (a few samples of this study predate the infection). Cell type and time point are not known. In DNA, the CDR3 is TGTGCCAGCAGCGAACTATCTGGGGCCAACGTCCTGACTTTC. This codes for CASSELSGANVLTF.